One and the same sample provided the 9 T cell receptor beta chains below, sequenced in a study of CD8 T cells in Susac syndrome. The RNA, about 0.45 to 1 ug, was put through reverse transcription using random hexamers. TCRdb itself ran the immunoSEQ multiplex PCR reads through MiXCR, one entry per CDR3 protein. The sample carries about 400,000 distinct CDR3 sequences, approximately 85% recorded once. The sequencing sample was made of CD8+ T cells from PBMCs. The receptors come from a human donor with multiple sclerosis.

The rearrangement links TRBV7-3 to TRBJ2-7, with a tentative D call TRBD2 (5 bases). Germline-derived CDR1 and CDR2 are SGHTA and FQGTGA. The V and J ends lost 5 bases and 0 bases respectively, with 14 bases between them. This CDR3 spans 15 amino acids. The CDR3 DNA reads as TGTGCCAGCAGCGAGCACGGGGATTTCTCCTACGAGCAGTACTTC. It is translated as CASSEHGDFSYEQYF.

The V and J genes are TRBV11-2 and TRBJ1-2, with 9 positions matching TRBD1. The CDR3 has 15 residues. The V and J ends lost 5 bases and 4 bases, in that order; junction bases with no gene match: 8. Germline CDR1 reads SGHAT; CDR2 reads FQNNGV. The CDR3 DNA reads as TGTGCCAGCAGCCCCGGGGGGACAGGGATCTATGGCTACACCTTC. This codes for CASSPGGTGIYGYTF.

The chain uses TRBV4-1 and TRBJ2-1; D is uncertain. The V end lost 1 base, the J end lost 0 bases, and 7 bases lay between the germline ends. Germline V gene sequence: CDR1 MGHRA, CDR2 YSYEKL. The CDR3 contains 15 residues. The CDR3 coding sequence is TGCGCCAGCAGCCAAGCTATTTCCTCCTACAATGAGCAGTTCTTC. Translated, it gives CASSQAISSYNEQFF.

This chain joins TRBV27 and TRBJ2-3; the match to TRBD2 covers 12 bases. The CDR3 has 17 amino acids. Germline CDR1 MNHEY, CDR2 SMNVEV (reference sequence). Unmatched junction bases numbered 10, after V lost 3 bases and J lost 6 bases. The CDR3: CASSFIASGGGPDTQYF. CDR3 nucleotides: TGTGCCAGCAGTTTCATCGCTAGCGGGGGGGGTCCGGATACGCAGTATTTT.

V usage is TRBV30 and J usage is TRBJ1-2; D call uncertain. Germline V gene data show CDR1 as GTSNPN and CDR2 as SVGIG (reference sequence). The CDR3 runs to 16 residues. The ends were cut back, 0 bases at V and 4 bases at J, with 18 bases in the middle. CDR3 coding DNA: TGTGCCTGGAGTGTACCAAGGCTCCGGGTTAGCTATGGCTACACCTTC. Translating gives CAWSVPRLRVSYGYTF. The variable domain in full, completed from reference TRBV30 and TRBJ1-2, reads SQTIHQWPATLVQPVGSPLSLECTVEGTSNPNLYWYRQAAGRGLQLLFYSVGIGQISSEVPQNLSASRPQDRQFILSSKKLLLSDSGFYLCAWSVPRLRVSYGYTFGSGTRLTVV.

The V call is TRBV10-3, the J call TRBJ2-3; D is unresolved. The CDR3 runs 11 residues. Germline V gives CDR1 ENHRY, CDR2 SYGVKD. V was clipped by 3 bases and J by 6 bases, with 4 bases between them. The DNA of the CDR3 is TGTGCCATCAGTGATAGTGATACGCAGTATTTT. This encodes CAISDSDTQYF.

For the CDR3, the DNA is TGTGCCAGCAGTTTACGGGGACCTACGATCTACGAGCAGTACTTC. Protein: CASSLRGPTIYEQYF. J is TRBJ2-7 and V is TRBV27; tentatively, D is TRBD1 or TRBD2 (5 bases each). Germline V lookup: CDR1 MNHEY, CDR2 SMNVEV (reference sequence). V was shortened by 2 bases and J by 3 bases, with 14 bases between the two germline ends. The CDR3 sequence is 15 residues long.

A few counts support this clonotype. The chain uses TRBV14 and TRBJ2-7; 7 positions match TRBD2. CDR1 is SGHDN, CDR2 FVKESK, per germline. The CDR3 sequence is 15 residues long. J gave up 3 bases and V 1 base, and 6 bases lay outside the gene matches. CDR3 sequence: CASSQGTGGYYEQYF. In DNA, the CDR3 is TGTGCCAGCAGCCAAGGGACCGGGGGGTACTACGAGCAGTACTTC.

CDR3 DNA sequence: TGTGCCAGCAGAGGACTTAATGGCTACACCTTC. It translates to CASRGLNGYTF. The chain links TRBV6-2 or TRBV6-3 to TRBJ1-2; unclear D gene. V lost 6 bases to trimming and J lost 6 bases, with 8 bases between them. Germline V gene lookup returns CDR1 MNHEY and CDR2 SVGEGT. CDR3 length: 11 amino acids.